This T cell receptor (beta chain) appears in the sequencing data of a study of CD8 T cells in Susac syndrome. After removal of 5 bases from V and 9 bases from J, the junction contained 4 bases not matched to a gene. There are 12 residues in the CDR3. Germline values: CDR1 MNHEY, CDR2 SVGAGI. Reverse transcription of about 0.5 to 1 ug RNA used random hexamers. One entry per CDR3 protein results from TCRdb running MiXCR on the immunoSEQ multiplex PCR reads. This sample has approximately 150,000 distinct CDR3 sequences, with under 95% found just once. Both CD4+ and CD8+ T cells were negatively isolated, and TEMRA cells underwent FACS enrichment.

The chain carries TRBV6-5 and TRBJ2-1; 7 nucleotides align to TRBD1. This clonotype was obtained from a human donor in good health. The sequencing input was CD4+ T cells from PBMCs. CDR3 sequence: CASSPGGSEQFF. CDR3 bases: TGTGCCAGCAGTCCAGGGGGTAGTGAGCAGTTCTTC.